Listed below are T cell receptor beta chains from one sample, sequenced in a study of T cell responses to AZD1222 COVID-19 vaccine. The assay was immunoSEQ multiplex PCR, and TCRdb's table has in-frame clones only and misses some. The sample comprises 250,000 or so clones, approximately 93% of which are singletons, and around 0.57% rests with the top ten. Sequenced material: peripheral blood, taken on day 0 of AZD1222 vaccination. Receptors were obtained from an adult in good health. Each CDR3 is given with its conserved first and last residue. D genes are given only for firm matches. Clone size is given for some rows only: seen once, a few or many times, or a class if the clone is expanded.

j_gene,abundance,d_gene,v_gene,CDR3nt,CDR3aa
TRBJ2-1,NA,NA,TRBV9,TGTGCCAGCAGCCCCCAAGGGACTTACAATGAGCAGTTCTTC,CASSPQGTYNEQFF
TRBJ2-3,NA,TRBD2,TRBV28,TGTGCCAGCAGTCCGTCTCGGACTAGCGGGAGGGCCTTCACAGATACGCAGTATTTT,CASSPSRTSGRAFTDTQYF
TRBJ1-6,NA,NA,TRBV27,TGTGCCAGCAGTGCGGACAGCCAAAGGGGTAATTCACCCCTCCACTTT,CASSADSQRGNSPLHF
TRBJ1-1,NA,NA,TRBV12-3/TRBV12-4,TGTGCCAGCAGTTTGGGATCAGGGCCAGCTTTCTTT,CASSLGSGPAFF
TRBJ2-1,NA,NA,TRBV6-5,TGTGCCAGCAGGCCCGGGGCCGGGAATGAGCAGTTCTTC,CASRPGAGNEQFF
TRBJ2-1,NA,NA,TRBV2,TGTGCCAGCGGGGGTCTACGAGACCGCTACAATGAGCAGTTCTTC,CASGGLRDRYNEQFF
TRBJ1-6,NA,NA,TRBV5-4,TGTGCCAGCAGCCGGGAGGGGGTCGGTTCACCCCTCCACTTT,CASSREGVGSPLHF
TRBJ2-3,NA,TRBD1,TRBV19,TGTGCCAGTAGAACAGGGGGCAGCTCAGATACGCAGTATTTT,CASRTGGSSDTQYF
TRBJ1-5,NA,NA,TRBV19,TGTGCCAGTAGTTCCGGGGGTCAGCCCCAGCATTTT,CASSSGGQPQHF
TRBJ2-6,NA,TRBD1,TRBV4-3,TGCGCCAGCAGCTTCGAGGGGGCGAGAAGGAGCCCTGGGGCCAACGTCCTGACTTTC,CASSFEGARRSPGANVLTF
TRBJ1-5,once,NA,TRBV7-6,TGTGCCAGCAGCTTAGGGACGGATAGCAATCAGCCCCAGCATTTT,CASSLGTDSNQPQHF
TRBJ2-7,NA,NA,TRBV18,TGTGCCAGCTCACCTATCGTAGGGCTAGCGCCGGGGGAGCAGTACTTC,CASSPIVGLAPGEQYF
TRBJ2-6,NA,TRBD1,TRBV18,TGTGCCAGCTCCCGCGGACAGGGTAGATCTGGGGCCAACGTCCTGACTTTC,CASSRGQGRSGANVLTF
TRBJ1-4,NA,NA,TRBV19,TGTGCCAGTAGTATAACGACAGGATACAATGAAAAACTGTTTTTT,CASSITTGYNEKLFF
TRBJ1-2,NA,NA,TRBV7-9,TGTGCCAGCAGCTCCCTCGGCCCCCGGTATGGCTACACCTTC,CASSSLGPRYGYTF
TRBJ1-2,NA,NA,TRBV24-1,TGTGCCACCAGTGATCCCCGACGATATGGCTACACCTTC,CATSDPRRYGYTF
TRBJ2-2,NA,NA,TRBV19,TGTGCCAGTGGGGTACAGGGGGGGACCGGGGAGCTGTTTTTT,CASGVQGGTGELFF
TRBJ2-1,NA,TRBD2,TRBV28,TGTGCCAGCAGTTTAGGAGCGGGAGGTCCTCTAGGGCGTAATGAGCAGTTCTTC,CASSLGAGGPLGRNEQFF
TRBJ1-6,NA,NA,TRBV4-3,TGCGCCAGCAGCCCGGGACACGGAAGAGGGAATAATTCACCCCTCCACTTT,CASSPGHGRGNNSPLHF
TRBJ2-1,NA,TRBD2,TRBV12-5,TGTGCTAGTGGCTCCGGGACTAGCGCTAATGAGCAGTTCTTC,CASGSGTSANEQFF
TRBJ2-1,NA,NA,TRBV28,TGTGCCAGCAGTTCCCCCTCTAGAGTAGGCGATGAGCAGTTCTTC,CASSSPSRVGDEQFF
TRBJ1-2,NA,NA,TRBV19,TGTGCCAGTAGTGTTCGGGATCCGTTTGGGGGCTACACCTTC,CASSVRDPFGGYTF
TRBJ2-7,NA,NA,TRBV6-5,TGTGCCAGCAACATGGGGCTCCCCTACGAGCAGTACTTC,CASNMGLPYEQYF
TRBJ2-1,once,NA,TRBV7-2,TGTGCCAGCAGCTTAGCGTACGGGAGACAGGGTGAGCAGTTCTTC,CASSLAYGRQGEQFF
TRBJ2-3,few,TRBD2,TRBV28,TGTGCCAGCAGTTGGGAACTAGCGGGAGGGCCCGCGGATACGCAGTATTTT,CASSWELAGGPADTQYF
TRBJ1-2,NA,NA,TRBV28,TGTGCCAGCAGTTTATCGGTCGGGGGATCGGGCTACACCTTC,CASSLSVGGSGYTF
TRBJ1-2,NA,NA,TRBV6-6,TGTGCCAGCAGTTACTCGGGAGCCTATGGCTACACCTTC,CASSYSGAYGYTF
TRBJ1-5,NA,NA,TRBV5-6,TGTGCCAGCAGCCTGGGCCCCAATCAGCCCCAGCATTTT,CASSLGPNQPQHF
TRBJ2-7,NA,TRBD1,TRBV7-8,TGTGCCAGCAGCTTAGAGCCCGGGACAGGGGCCTCCGAGCAGTACTTC,CASSLEPGTGASEQYF
TRBJ1-1,NA,NA,TRBV23-1,TGCGCCAGCAGTCAATCGGAGGGGGACCCTCCCTTGGCTCTATGGGCTTTCTTT,CASSQSEGDPPLALWAFF
TRBJ1-6,once,NA,TRBV5-4,TGTGCCAGCGCCGTTGGGACCCCCGGCTCCTATAATTCACCCCTCCACTTT,CASAVGTPGSYNSPLHF
TRBJ2-3,NA,NA,TRBV4-3,TGCGCCAGCAGCCCCGGGTCTTCTTTCCCCCTTCTCGATACGCAGTATTTT,CASSPGSSFPLLDTQYF
TRBJ2-7,NA,TRBD2,TRBV3-1/TRBV3-2,TGTGCCAGCAGCCACCTCGGCGGGGGGGTCTACGAGCAGTACTTC,CASSHLGGGVYEQYF
TRBJ1-1,NA,NA,TRBV18,TGTGCCAGCTCACCCTCCGGGGCGGGGCTATCCGGGGCTTTCTTT,CASSPSGAGLSGAFF
TRBJ1-1,NA,NA,TRBV6-5,TGTGCCAGCAGCTACGGGGGGTGGGACACTGAAGCTTTCTTT,CASSYGGWDTEAFF
TRBJ1-4,NA,NA,TRBV20-1,TGCAGTGCTAGTGGGCAGGGCGGGGAAAAACTGTTTTTT,CSASGQGGEKLFF
TRBJ2-7,NA,NA,TRBV6-5,TGTGCCAGCAAAGAGGGAGGCCATTCCTACGAGCAGTACTTC,CASKEGGHSYEQYF
TRBJ2-1,NA,TRBD2,TRBV4-1,TGCGCCAGCAGCCGGGGACTAGCGGGTGACAATGAGCAGTTCTTC,CASSRGLAGDNEQFF
TRBJ2-1,NA,NA,TRBV28,TGTGCCAGCAGTGGACCCTCCTACAATGAGCAGTTCTTC,CASSGPSYNEQFF
TRBJ1-2,NA,TRBD1,TRBV4-1,TGCGCCAGCAGCCAAGTCACTCAGGGGGCGCGAGGCTATGGCTACACCTTC,CASSQVTQGARGYGYTF
TRBJ1-6,NA,NA,TRBV28,TGTGCCAGCCGGGCTCTTAATTCACCCCTCCACTTT,CASRALNSPLHF
TRBJ2-5,NA,NA,TRBV5-1,TGCGCCAGCAGCTTGACAGGGTCGACTATTCGAGAGACCCAGTACTTC,CASSLTGSTIRETQYF
TRBJ2-3,once,TRBD2,TRBV3-1/TRBV3-2,TGTGCCAGCAGCGGACTAGCGGGGCGCACAGATACGCAGTATTTT,CASSGLAGRTDTQYF
TRBJ1-3,NA,NA,TRBV28,TGTGCCAGCCTAATGACTGTAGGGTTCCCTGGAAACACCATATATTTT,CASLMTVGFPGNTIYF
TRBJ2-2,once,NA,TRBV1,TGCACCAGCAGCCGGGGGAGGGGGAGGGACACCGGGGAGCTGTTTTTT,CTSSRGRGRDTGELFF
TRBJ1-5,NA,TRBD1,TRBV30,TGTGCCTGGAGTCGAAACAGGGGCATTGGGAGCAATCAGCCCCAGCATTTT,CAWSRNRGIGSNQPQHF